This T cell receptor beta chain was identified during a study of T-cell reconstitution after alpha-beta-depleted transplantation in children. Study-wide results and limits: TCRbeta diversity was high at day 60 in some patients (a result of surviving recipient T cells and thymic progenitors). Several hundred graft clones that had expanded were reportedly the source of alpha-beta T cells about two months after transplant. A year post-transplant, T-cell counts and diversity derived mostly from newly produced T cells.

Germline V gene data show CDR1 as SEHNR and CDR2 as FQNEAQ (reference sequence). The length of the CDR3 is 14 residues. V lost 2 bases and J lost 8, with 13 bases in between. Construction of the TCRbeta library involved unique molecular identifiers. TCRdb fed the PCR reads into MiXCR, producing one record per CDR3 protein. The sample holds approximately 350,000 distinct CDR3 sequences, 16% seen once. For this clonotype: Its antigen is not known.

The V call is TRBV7-9, the J call TRBJ2-1; possibly TRBD1 or TRBD2 for D (6 bases each). The TCR was taken from a male patient between 2 and 10 years old who had a stem cell transplant for acute lymphoblastic leukemia, so the T cells may come from the graft donor. This specimen consisted of PBMCs, mostly from graft donor cells, obtained 360 days after TCRalphabeta/CD19-depleted stem cell transplant. The CDR3 nucleotides are TGTGCCAGCAGCTTATGGGGGGCTGAGGATGAGCAGTTCTTC. Translating gives CASSLWGAEDEQFF.